The 9 T cell receptor beta chains below were found in one sample sequenced in a study of identical twins. In TCRdb, the 5' RACE reads were re-called with MiXCR into one record per CDR3 protein. This sample has about 890,000 distinct CDR3 sequences, with approximately 13% found just once. In addition, the sample was reused for a study of yellow fever vaccine responses in identical twins.

Specimen: PBMCs. These receptors originate from a woman younger than 30 in good health.

This chain connects TRBV5-1 to TRBJ2-5, with D tentatively TRBD1 (5 bases). Germline CDR1 reads SGHRS; CDR2 reads YFSETQ. The CDR3 consists of 13 residues. The V gene lost 8 bases and the J gene lost 5 bases, with 16 bases spanning the gap. CDR3 protein: CASGRQCRETQYF. The CDR3 region has the DNA TGCGCCAGTGGAAGACAGTGTCGGGAGACCCAGTACTTC. Complete variable domain (other parts from reference TRBV5-1 and TRBJ2-5): KAGVTQTPRYLIKTRGQQVTLSCSPISGHRSVSWYQQTPGQGLQFLFEYFSETQRNKGNFPGRFSGRQFSNSRSEMNVSTLELGDSALYLCASGRQCRETQYFGPGTRLLVL.

This clonotype was picked up a small number of times. The genes are TRBV6-6 and TRBJ2-7; D not certain. The germline gives CDR1 MNHNY, CDR2 SVGAGI (reference sequence). The length of the CDR3 is 12 residues. V was trimmed by 5 bases and J by 5 bases, leaving 10 bases between them. In DNA form, the CDR3 reads TGTGCCAGCAGTCCCGGACCGAACGAGCAGTACTTC. Translating gives CASSPGPNEQYF.

This chain links TRBV12-3 or TRBV12-4 with TRBJ2-1; D unresolved. V was trimmed by 7 bases and J by 9 bases, leaving 22 bases between them. This CDR3 has 15 residues. CDR3 protein: CASMTNRGFGTEQFF. The CDR3 coding sequence is TGTGCCAGCATGACAAACCGAGGTTTCGGAACTGAGCAGTTCTTC.

The sample holds many counts of this clonotype. This chain joins TRBV5-1 and TRBJ1-5; D not resolved. The CDR3 length is 15 residues. Trimming left V 0 bases short and J 5 bases short, with 12 bases between. CDR1 is SGHRS and CDR2 is YFSETQ in the germline V gene. The CDR3 nucleotides read TGCGCCAGCAGCTTGGGGCCCCAAACCGATCAGCCCCAGCATTTT. Residues: CASSLGPQTDQPQHF.

This clonotype was found a few times. The chain carries TRBV24-1 and TRBJ2-1; perhaps TRBD2 as D (6 bases). V lost 3 bases and J 5 bases, leaving 10 bases between the germline ends. Per the germline V gene, CDR1 is KGHDR and CDR2 is SFDVKD. This CDR3 spans 14 amino acids. DNA for the CDR3: TGTGCCACCAGTGATCCACTAGCCGACAATGAGCAGTTCTTC. Its protein product is CATSDPLADNEQFF.

The gene calls are TRBV5-1 and TRBJ2-2; no definite D call. Trimming took 4 bases from V and 0 from J, leaving 10 bases between them. The germline V gene encodes CDR1 SGHRS and CDR2 YFSETQ. This CDR3 has 15 residues. The CDR3 spells CASSIQTANTGELFF. The CDR3 DNA follows: TGCGCCAGCAGCATCCAAACAGCGAACACCGGGGAGCTGTTTTTT.

This clonotype has just a few counts. The chain employs TRBV2 and TRBJ1-2, with 8 bases lining up with TRBD1. Germline V lookup: CDR1 SNHLY, CDR2 FYNNEI. V shed 4 bases and J 7 bases; nucleotides not matched to a gene: 8. This CDR3 is built from 14 residues. CDR3 in amino acids: CASSGQGSSGGYTF. In nucleotides, the CDR3 is TGTGCCAGCAGTGGACAGGGGTCCTCTGGTGGCTACACCTTC.

This clonotype was seen more than once but under ten times. This sequence joins TRBV6-2 or TRBV6-3 and TRBJ2-3, with D uncertain. V was clipped by 7 bases and J by 2 bases, with 13 bases between them. The germline gives CDR1 MNHEY, CDR2 SVGEGT. This CDR3 spans 14 amino acids. As DNA, the CDR3 is TGTGCCAGCACCCCCGGGCTAGACACAGATACGCAGTATTTT. Translation: CASTPGLDTDTQYF.

This clonotype showed up just a few times. The chain has TRBV6-5 and TRBJ2-7; no firm D call. The CDR3 is 14 amino acids. The germline V gene encodes CDR1 MNHEY and CDR2 SVGAGI. Trimming left V 2 bases short and J 2 bases short, with 10 bases between. The CDR3 loop reads CASSYGPGPYEQYF. CDR3 in DNA: TGTGCCAGCAGTTACGGTCCAGGCCCCTACGAGCAGTACTTC.